This T cell receptor beta chain stems from a study of T-cell reconstitution after alpha-beta-depleted transplantation in children. Researchers prepared the TCRbeta library using unique molecular identifiers, the study reports. MiXCR was run by TCRdb on the PCR reads, yielding one entry per CDR3 protein. In the table there are hundreds of thousands of distinct CDR3 sequences, around 13% of which are singletons. Per the germline V gene, CDR1 is DFQATT and CDR2 is SNEGSKA (reference sequence). The CDR3 spans 13 residues. V was cut by 0 bases and J by 8 bases, with 10 bases left in between. The input for sequencing was PBMCs, taken before TCRalphabeta/CD19-depleted stem cell transplant. The chain couples TRBV20-1 to TRBJ1-4, with D possibly matching TRBD1 (5 bases). The TCR comes from a girl aged 2-10 years with congenital amegakaryocytic thrombocytopenia, due to receive a stem cell transplant. For the CDR3, the DNA is TGCAGTGCTAGAGATGGCCGACAGGAAAAACTGTTTTTT. It translates to CSARDGRQEKLFF.